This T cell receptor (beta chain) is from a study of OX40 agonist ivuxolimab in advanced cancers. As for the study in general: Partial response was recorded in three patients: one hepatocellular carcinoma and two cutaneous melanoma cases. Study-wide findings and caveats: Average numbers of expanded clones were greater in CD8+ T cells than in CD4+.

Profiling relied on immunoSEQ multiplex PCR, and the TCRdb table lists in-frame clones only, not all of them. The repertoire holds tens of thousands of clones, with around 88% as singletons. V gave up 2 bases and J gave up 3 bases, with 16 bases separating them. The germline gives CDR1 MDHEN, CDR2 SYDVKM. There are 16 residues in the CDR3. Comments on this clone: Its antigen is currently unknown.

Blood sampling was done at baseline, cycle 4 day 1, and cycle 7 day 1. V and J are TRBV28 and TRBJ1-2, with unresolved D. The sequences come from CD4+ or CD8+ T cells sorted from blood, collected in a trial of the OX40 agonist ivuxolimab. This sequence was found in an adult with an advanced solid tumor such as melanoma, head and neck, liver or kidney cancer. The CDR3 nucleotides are TGTGCCAGCAGTTTAGCGACATTGGGAGCGGACTATGGCTACACCTTC. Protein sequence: CASSLATLGADYGYTF.